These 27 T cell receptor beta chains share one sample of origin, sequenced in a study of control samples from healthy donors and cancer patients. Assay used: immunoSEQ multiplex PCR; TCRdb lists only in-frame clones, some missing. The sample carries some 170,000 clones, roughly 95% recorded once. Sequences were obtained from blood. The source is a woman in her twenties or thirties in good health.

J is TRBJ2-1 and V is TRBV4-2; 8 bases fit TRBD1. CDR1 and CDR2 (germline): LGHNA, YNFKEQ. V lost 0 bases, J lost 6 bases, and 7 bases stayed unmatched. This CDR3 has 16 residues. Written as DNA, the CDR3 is TGTGCCAGCAGCCAAGACTCCCCGGACAGGGCCAATGAGCAGTTCTTC. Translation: CASSQDSPDRANEQFF.

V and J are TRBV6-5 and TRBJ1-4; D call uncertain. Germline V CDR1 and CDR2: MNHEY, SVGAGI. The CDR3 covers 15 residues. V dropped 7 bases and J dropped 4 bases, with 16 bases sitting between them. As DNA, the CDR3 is TGTGCCAGCACCCCGAGGAGCCTCTATAATGAAAAACTGTTTTTT. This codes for CASTPRSLYNEKLFF.

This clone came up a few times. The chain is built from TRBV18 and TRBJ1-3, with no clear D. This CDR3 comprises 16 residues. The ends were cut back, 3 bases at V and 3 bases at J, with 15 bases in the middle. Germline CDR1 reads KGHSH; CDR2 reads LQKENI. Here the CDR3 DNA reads TGTGCCAGCTCACCCGAAGGGCAGTCTTTTGGAAACACCATATATTTT. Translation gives CASSPEGQSFGNTIYF.

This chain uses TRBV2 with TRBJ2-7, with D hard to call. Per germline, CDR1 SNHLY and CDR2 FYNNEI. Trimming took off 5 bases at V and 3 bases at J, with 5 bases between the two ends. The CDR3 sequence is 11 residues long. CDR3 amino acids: CASSPDYEQYF. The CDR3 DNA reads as TGTGCCAGCAGTCCCGACTACGAGCAGTACTTC.

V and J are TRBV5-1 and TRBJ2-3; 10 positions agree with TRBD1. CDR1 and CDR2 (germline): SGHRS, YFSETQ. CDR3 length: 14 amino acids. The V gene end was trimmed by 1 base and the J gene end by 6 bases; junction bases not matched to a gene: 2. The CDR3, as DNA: TGCGCCAGCAGCTTGAGACAGGGGGCTGATACGCAGTATTTT. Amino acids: CASSLRQGADTQYF.

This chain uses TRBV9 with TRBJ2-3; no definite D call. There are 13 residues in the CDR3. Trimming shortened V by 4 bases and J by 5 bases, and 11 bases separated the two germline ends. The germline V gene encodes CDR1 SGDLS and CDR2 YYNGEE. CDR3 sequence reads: CASSRDVGDTQYF. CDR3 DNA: TGTGCCAGCAGCCGAGATGTAGGAGATACGCAGTATTTT.

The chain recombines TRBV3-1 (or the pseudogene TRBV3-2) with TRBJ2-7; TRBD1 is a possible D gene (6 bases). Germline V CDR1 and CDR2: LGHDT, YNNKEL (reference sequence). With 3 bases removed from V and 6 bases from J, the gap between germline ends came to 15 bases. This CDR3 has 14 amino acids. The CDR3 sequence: CASSQVEGVGEQYF. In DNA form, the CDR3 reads TGTGCCAGCAGCCAGGTTGAGGGGGTGGGCGAGCAGTACTTC.

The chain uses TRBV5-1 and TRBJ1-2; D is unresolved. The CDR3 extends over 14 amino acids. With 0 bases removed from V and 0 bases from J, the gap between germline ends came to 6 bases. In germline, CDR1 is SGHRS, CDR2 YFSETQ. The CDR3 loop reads CASSLDGANYGYTF. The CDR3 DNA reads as TGCGCCAGCAGCTTGGACGGAGCTAACTATGGCTACACCTTC. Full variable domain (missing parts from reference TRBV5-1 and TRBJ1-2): KAGVTQTPRYLIKTRGQQVTLSCSPISGHRSVSWYQQTPGQGLQFLFEYFSETQRNKGNFPGRFSGRQFSNSRSEMNVSTLELGDSALYLCASSLDGANYGYTFGSGTRLTVV.

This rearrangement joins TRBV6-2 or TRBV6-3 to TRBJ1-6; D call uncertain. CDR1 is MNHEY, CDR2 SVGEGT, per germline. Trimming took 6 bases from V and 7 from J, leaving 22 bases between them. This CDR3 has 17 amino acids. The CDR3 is CASSLTAPILLNSPLHF. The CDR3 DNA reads TGTGCCAGCAGCCTTACGGCCCCGATACTACTCAATTCACCCCTCCACTTT.

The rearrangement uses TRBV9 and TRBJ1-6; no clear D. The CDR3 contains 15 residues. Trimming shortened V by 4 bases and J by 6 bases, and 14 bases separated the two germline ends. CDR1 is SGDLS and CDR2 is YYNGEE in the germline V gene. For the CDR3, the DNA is TGTGCCAGCAGCTCCCCGGGAGGGAGTAATTCACCCCTCCACTTT. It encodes CASSSPGGSNSPLHF.

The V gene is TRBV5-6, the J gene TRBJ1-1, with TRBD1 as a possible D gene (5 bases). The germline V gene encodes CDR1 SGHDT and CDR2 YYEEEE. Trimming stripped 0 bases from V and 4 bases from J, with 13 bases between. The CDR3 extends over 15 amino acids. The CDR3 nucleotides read TGTGCCAGCAGCTTGGTAGGAGGGGAGGGCACTGAAGCTTTCTTT. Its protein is CASSLVGGEGTEAFF.

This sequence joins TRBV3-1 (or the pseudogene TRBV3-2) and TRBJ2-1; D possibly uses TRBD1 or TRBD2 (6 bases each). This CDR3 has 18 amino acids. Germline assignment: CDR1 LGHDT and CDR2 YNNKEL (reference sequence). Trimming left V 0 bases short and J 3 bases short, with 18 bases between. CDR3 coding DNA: TGTGCCAGCAGCCAAGATAAGAATAGGGGGGACCTCTACAATGAGCAGTTCTTC. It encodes CASSQDKNRGDLYNEQFF.

The CDR3 is CASSFYSLRRCTIYF. The CDR3 DNA reads as TGCGCCAGCAGCTTTTACAGCCTCCGTCGGTGCACCATATATTTT. The chain employs TRBV5-1 and TRBJ1-3; D unresolved. Per the germline V gene, CDR1 is SGHRS and CDR2 is YFSETQ. CDR3 length: 15 amino acids. V was clipped by 2 bases and J by 9 bases, with 18 bases between them.

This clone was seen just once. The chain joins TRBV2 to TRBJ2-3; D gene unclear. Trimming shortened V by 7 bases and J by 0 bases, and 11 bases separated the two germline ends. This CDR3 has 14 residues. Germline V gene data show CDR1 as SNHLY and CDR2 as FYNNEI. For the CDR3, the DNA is TGTGCCAGCATAAAGAGTACTAGCACAGATACGCAGTATTTT. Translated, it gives CASIKSTSTDTQYF.

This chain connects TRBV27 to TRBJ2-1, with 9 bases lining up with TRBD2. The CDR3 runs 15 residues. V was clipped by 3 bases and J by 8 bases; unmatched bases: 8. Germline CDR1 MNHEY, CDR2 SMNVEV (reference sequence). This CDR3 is CASSFVLAGIDEQFF. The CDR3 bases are TGTGCCAGCAGTTTTGTACTAGCGGGTATCGATGAGCAGTTCTTC.

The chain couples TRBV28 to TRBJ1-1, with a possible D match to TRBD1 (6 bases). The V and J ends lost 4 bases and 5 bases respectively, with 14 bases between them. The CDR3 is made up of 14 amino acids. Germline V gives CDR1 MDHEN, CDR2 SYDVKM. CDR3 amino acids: CASSSQGGRTEAFF. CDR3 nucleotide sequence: TGTGCCAGCAGTTCCCAAGGGGGAAGGACTGAAGCTTTCTTT.

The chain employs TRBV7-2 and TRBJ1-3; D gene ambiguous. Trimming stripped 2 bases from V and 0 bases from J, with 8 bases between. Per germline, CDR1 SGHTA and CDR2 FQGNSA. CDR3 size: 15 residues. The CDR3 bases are TGTGCCAGCAGCTTACAGGCAGTCTCTGGAAACACCATATATTTT. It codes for CASSLQAVSGNTIYF. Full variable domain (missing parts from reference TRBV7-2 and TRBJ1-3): GAGVSQSPSNKVTEKGKDVELRCDPISGHTALYWYRQSLGQGLEFLIYFQGNSAPDKSGLPSDRFSAERTGGSVSTLTIQRTQQEDSAVYLCASSLQAVSGNTIYFGEGSWLTVV.

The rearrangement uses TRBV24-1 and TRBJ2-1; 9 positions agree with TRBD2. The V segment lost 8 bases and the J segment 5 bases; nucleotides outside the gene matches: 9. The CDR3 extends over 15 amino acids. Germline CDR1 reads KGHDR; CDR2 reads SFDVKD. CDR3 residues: CATTSSGGTHNEQFF. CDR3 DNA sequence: TGTGCCACCACATCAAGCGGGGGGACTCACAATGAGCAGTTCTTC.

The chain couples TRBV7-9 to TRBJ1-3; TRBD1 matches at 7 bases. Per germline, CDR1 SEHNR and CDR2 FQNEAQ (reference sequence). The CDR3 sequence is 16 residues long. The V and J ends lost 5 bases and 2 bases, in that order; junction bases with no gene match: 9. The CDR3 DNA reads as TGTGCCAGCAGCCAAGACAGGGAACGACCTGGAAACACCATATATTTT. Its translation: CASSQDRERPGNTIYF.

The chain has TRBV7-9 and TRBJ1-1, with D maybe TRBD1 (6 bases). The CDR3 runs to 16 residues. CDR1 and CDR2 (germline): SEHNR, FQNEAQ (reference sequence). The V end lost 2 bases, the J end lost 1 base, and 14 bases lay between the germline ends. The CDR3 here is CASSLLGGPRNTEAFF. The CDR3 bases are TGTGCCAGCAGCTTATTGGGGGGGCCGAGGAACACTGAAGCTTTCTTT.

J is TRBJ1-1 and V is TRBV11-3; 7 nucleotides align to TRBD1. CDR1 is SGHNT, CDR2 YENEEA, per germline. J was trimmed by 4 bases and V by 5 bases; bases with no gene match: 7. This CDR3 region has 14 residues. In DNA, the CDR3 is TGTGCCAGCAGCCCCTGGACAGGCGCCACTGAAGCTTTCTTT. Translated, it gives CASSPWTGATEAFF.

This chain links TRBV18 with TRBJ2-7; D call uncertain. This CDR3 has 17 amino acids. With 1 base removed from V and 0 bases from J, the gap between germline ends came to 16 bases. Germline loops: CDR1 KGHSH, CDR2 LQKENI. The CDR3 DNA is TGTGCCAGCTCACCACACCCCCCTGCGACGAGCTCCTACGAGCAGTACTTC. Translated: CASSPHPPATSSYEQYF.

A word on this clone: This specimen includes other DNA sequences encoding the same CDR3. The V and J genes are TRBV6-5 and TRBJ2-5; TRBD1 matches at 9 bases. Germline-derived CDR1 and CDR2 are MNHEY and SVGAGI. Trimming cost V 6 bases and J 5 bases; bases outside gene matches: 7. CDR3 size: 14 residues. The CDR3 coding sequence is TGTGCCAGCAGCCTGGGACAGGGACAGGAGACCCAGTACTTC. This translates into CASSLGQGQETQYF.

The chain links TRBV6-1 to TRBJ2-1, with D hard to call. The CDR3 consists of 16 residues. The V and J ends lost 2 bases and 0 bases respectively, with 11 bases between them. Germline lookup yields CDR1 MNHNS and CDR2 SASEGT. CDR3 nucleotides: TGTGCCAGCAGTGAATTAATAGGGATCTCCTACAATGAGCAGTTCTTC. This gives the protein CASSELIGISYNEQFF.

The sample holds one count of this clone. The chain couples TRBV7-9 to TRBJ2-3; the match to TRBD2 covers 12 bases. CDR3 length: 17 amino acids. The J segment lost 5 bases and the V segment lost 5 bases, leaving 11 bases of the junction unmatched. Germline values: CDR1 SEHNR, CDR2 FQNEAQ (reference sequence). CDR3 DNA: TGTGCCAGCAGCCCCCTAGCGGGGGGGCTATTTAGAGATACGCAGTATTTT. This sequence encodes CASSPLAGGLFRDTQYF.

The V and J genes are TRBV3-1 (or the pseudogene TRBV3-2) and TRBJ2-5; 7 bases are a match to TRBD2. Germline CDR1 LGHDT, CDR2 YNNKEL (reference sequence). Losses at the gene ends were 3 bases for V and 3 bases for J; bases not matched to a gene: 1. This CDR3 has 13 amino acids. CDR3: CASSQGTKETQYF. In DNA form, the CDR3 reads TGTGCCAGCAGCCAGGGGACTAAAGAGACCCAGTACTTC.

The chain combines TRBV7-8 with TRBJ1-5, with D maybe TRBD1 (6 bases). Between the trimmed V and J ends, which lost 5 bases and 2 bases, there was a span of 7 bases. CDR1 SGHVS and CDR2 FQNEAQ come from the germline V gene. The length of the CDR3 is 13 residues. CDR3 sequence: CASSQGRNQPQHF. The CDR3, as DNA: TGTGCCAGCAGCCAGGGGCGCAATCAGCCCCAGCATTTT.